These T cell receptor beta chains were read from a single sample in a study of T cell responses to AZD1222 COVID-19 vaccine. Sequenced by immunoSEQ multiplex PCR; TCRdb stores in-frame clones only, minus some. The sample shows more than 100,000 clones, more than 90% of them seen only once. This sample comprised peripheral blood, obtained on day 0 of AZD1222 vaccination. These receptor sequences come from an adult in good health. CDR3s include the opening cysteine and the closing phenylalanine or tryptophan. D genes are given only for firm matches.

V,J,D,DNA,CDR3
TRBV28,TRBJ2-7,.,TGTGCCAGCAGCCCTTTGCTTGTGGGGGGCTACGAGCAGTACTTC,CASSPLLVGGYEQYF
TRBV5-8,TRBJ1-5,.,TGTGCCAGCAGGGAGGAGGAAAGCAATCAGCCCCAGCATTTT,CASREEESNQPQHF
TRBV7-2,TRBJ2-2,.,TGTGCCAGCAGCTCCATGTTGGGGACACAATACACCGGGGAGCTGTTTTTT,CASSSMLGTQYTGELFF
TRBV18,TRBJ1-1,TRBD1,TGTGCCAGCTCACCAGGGGACAGGGCGAACACTGAAGCTTTCTTT,CASSPGDRANTEAFF
TRBV12-3/TRBV12-4,TRBJ1-2,.,TGTGCCAGCAGGACCCAGGGGACCCATGGCTACACCTTC,CASRTQGTHGYTF
TRBV6-2/TRBV6-3,TRBJ2-1,.,TGTGCCAGCAGTTACTTAGGTGAGCAGTTCTTC,CASSYLGEQFF
TRBV5-1,TRBJ2-7,.,TGCGCCAGCAGCTTAAGTTTCTACGAGCAGTACTTC,CASSLSFYEQYF
TRBV9,TRBJ2-2,.,TGTGCCAGCAGCTTGGGCCAGCGGGCGAACACCGGGGAGCTGTTTTTT,CASSLGQRANTGELFF
TRBV18,TRBJ1-1,.,TGTGCCAGCTCACCCACGGGACCGCCAAACACTGAAGCTTTCTTT,CASSPTGPPNTEAFF
TRBV7-2,TRBJ1-2,.,TGTGCCAGCAGCTTATCGAGGTTAAACTATGGCTACACCTTC,CASSLSRLNYGYTF
TRBV9,TRBJ2-2,.,TGTGCCAGCAGCGTAGCTACGAGTACCGGGGAGCTGTTTTTT,CASSVATSTGELFF